Presented here are 30 T cell receptor beta chains from one specimen sequenced in a study of cytomegalovirus exposure and HLA in healthy donors. Researchers ran the PCR with 60 Vbeta and 13 Jbeta primers. The method was immunoSEQ multiplex PCR; TCRdb's version includes in-frame clones alone and lacks a portion of them. The sample includes 90,000 to 120,000 clones, 74% of them seen just once. Sequenced input: PBMCs. These TCRs come from a woman in her thirties or forties in good health and CMV-seropositive.

On this clone: One end of the junction fails to match germline, which may point to a read error. The rearrangement links TRBV30 to TRBJ2-7; TRBD1 might be the D (6 bases). CDR3 length equals 12 residues. CDR1 is GTSNPN and CDR2 is SVGIG in the germline V gene (reference sequence). The CDR3 region has the DNA TGTGCCTGCAACAGGGTCCTTGACGAGCAGTGCTTC. It is translated as CACNRVLDEQCF.

The chain employs TRBV6-5 and TRBJ1-4; 10 positions match TRBD1. The J segment lost 8 bases and the V segment lost 3 bases, leaving 3 bases of the junction unmatched. This CDR3 has 14 residues. Germline lookup yields CDR1 MNHEY and CDR2 SVGAGI. The CDR3 region has the DNA TGTGCCAGCAGTTATCGGACAGGGGGGGAAAAACTGTTTTTT. The encoded protein is CASSYRTGGEKLFF.

The chain uses TRBV5-6 and TRBJ2-5, with 8 bases fitting TRBD2. Germline trimming cut 2 bases from V and 2 bases from J; bases unmatched to any gene: 2. Per germline, CDR1 SGHDT and CDR2 YYEEEE. The CDR3 loop spans 14 amino acids. The CDR3 sequence: CASSLRGGQETQYF. CDR3 bases: TGTGCCAGCAGCTTACGGGGGGGACAAGAGACCCAGTACTTC.

The chain uses TRBV19 and TRBJ2-5, with 8 bases that match TRBD1. The V segment lost 3 bases and the J segment 5 bases; nucleotides outside the gene matches: 8. The CDR3 runs to 15 residues. Germline V gene data show CDR1 as LNHDA and CDR2 as SQIVND (reference sequence). CDR3: CASSMVGQGRETQYF. As DNA, the CDR3 is TGTGCCAGTAGTATGGTCGGACAGGGCCGGGAGACCCAGTACTTC.

This clone came up a few times. The gene calls are TRBV5-6 and TRBJ1-2; tentative D call: TRBD1 (6 bases). The CDR3 runs to 14 residues. Trimming removed 0 bases from V and 7 bases from J, with 13 bases in between. Germline loops: CDR1 SGHDT, CDR2 YYEEEE. This chain's CDR3 is CASSLGGGASGYTF. The CDR3 bases are TGTGCCAGCAGCTTGGGTGGGGGCGCGAGTGGCTACACCTTC. The whole variable domain, filled in from reference TRBV5-6 and TRBJ1-2, reads DAGVTQSPTHLIKTRGQQVTLRCSPKSGHDTVSWYQQALGQGPQFIFQYYEEEERQRGNFPDRFSGHQFPNYSSELNVNALLLGDSALYLCASSLGGGASGYTFGSGTRLTVV.

The rearrangement joins TRBV7-6 to TRBJ2-1; D is possibly TRBD2 (6 bases). This CDR3 comprises 16 residues. The germline gives CDR1 SGHVS, CDR2 FNYEAQ. Deletions cut 2 bases from V and 0 bases from J, with 11 bases between. The CDR3 nucleotides are TGTGCCAGCAGCTTAAAGCGGACTAACTCCTACAATGAGCAGTTCTTC. Amino acids: CASSLKRTNSYNEQFF.

The rearrangement joins TRBV4-3 to TRBJ2-7; a weak D match, TRBD1 (5 bases). Germline V gene sequence: CDR1 LGHNA, CDR2 YSLEER. Trimming cost V 0 bases and J 6 bases, with 18 bases left between them. The CDR3 runs to 16 residues. Here the CDR3 DNA reads TGCGCCAGCAGCCAAGATCCTCCAGGGTCGCTGCGCGAGCAGTACTTC. Its translation is CASSQDPPGSLREQYF.

A remark on this clone: Other DNA sequences in this sample translate to the same CDR3. The chain joins TRBV20-1 to TRBJ1-2, with a weak D call TRBD1 (6 bases). Germline CDR1 and CDR2: DFQATT and SNEGSKA (reference sequence). CDR3 length: 9 amino acids. In nucleotides, the CDR3 is TGCAGCAGGGGCTATGGCTACACCTTC. Translated: CSRGYGYTF.

Only a few counts were recorded for this clone. V and J are TRBV6-1 and TRBJ2-1; possibly TRBD1 for D (5 bases). Trimming cost V 3 bases and J 3 bases, with 12 bases left between them. Germline lookup yields CDR1 MNHNS and CDR2 SASEGT. The CDR3 extends over 15 amino acids. In DNA form, the CDR3 reads TGTGCCAGCAGTGACTGGGGCACAGACTACAATGAGCAGTTCTTC. Translated: CASSDWGTDYNEQFF.

This clone was recorded a few times. The rearrangement links TRBV4-1 to TRBJ2-5, with unresolved D. Germline V CDR1 and CDR2: MGHRA, YSYEKL. The CDR3 has 13 amino acids. Trimming pared 2 bases from V and 5 bases from J, leaving 9 bases between. The CDR3 is CASSQRAGETQYF. The CDR3 DNA reads as TGCGCCAGCAGCCAACGCGCCGGGGAGACCCAGTACTTC.

This clone occurred a few times. The chain joins TRBV4-1 to TRBJ1-4, with D hard to call. Per germline, CDR1 MGHRA and CDR2 YSYEKL. V lost 3 bases, J lost 8 bases, and 19 bases lay in between. CDR3 length: 16 amino acids. The CDR3 sequence: CASSQVDSFSGEKLFF. The CDR3 bases are TGCGCCAGCAGCCAGGTCGACTCCTTCTCGGGGGAAAAACTGTTTTTT.

The chain employs TRBV6-5 and TRBJ1-2, with 8 bases that match TRBD1. Losses at the gene ends were 6 bases for V and 4 bases for J; bases not matched to a gene: 10. The CDR3 totals 15 residues. Germline CDR1 reads MNHEY; CDR2 reads SVGAGI. Here the CDR3 DNA reads TGTGCCAGCAGATCTGGGGAGGGACAGGCCTATGGCTACACCTTC. Translation: CASRSGEGQAYGYTF.

Only a few counts were recorded for this clone. The chain joins TRBV7-9 to TRBJ2-3; a possible D gene is TRBD1 (5 bases). This CDR3 has 18 residues. The ends were cut back, 1 base at V and 2 bases at J, with 19 bases in the middle. Germline V CDR1 and CDR2: SEHNR, FQNEAQ (reference sequence). CDR3 in DNA: TGTGCCAGCAGCTTAGGCAGGGAATTCCGCACCCCCACAGATACGCAGTATTTT. Translation gives CASSLGREFRTPTDTQYF.

V usage is TRBV19 and J usage is TRBJ2-3; 14 bases agree with TRBD2. CDR1 is LNHDA and CDR2 is SQIVND in the germline V gene (reference sequence). The CDR3 sequence is 17 residues long. The V gene end was trimmed by 6 bases and the J gene end by 3 bases; junction bases not matched to a gene: 8. CDR3 DNA: TGTGCCAGTAGCATTCACGGACTAGCGGGGGGAACAGATACGCAGTATTTT. Protein sequence: CASSIHGLAGGTDTQYF.

The rearrangement links TRBV7-9 to TRBJ2-7, with 7 bases identical to TRBD1. After removal of 1 base from V and 0 bases from J, the junction contained 12 bases not matched to a gene. CDR3 size: 18 residues. Germline V gene lookup returns CDR1 SEHNR and CDR2 FQNEAQ (reference sequence). DNA of the CDR3: TGTGCCAGCAGCTTAGGTTACAGGGGACCTTCCAACTCCTACGAGCAGTACTTC. Translating gives CASSLGYRGPSNSYEQYF.

V is TRBV18 and J is TRBJ2-5; 8 nucleotides match TRBD2. CDR1 KGHSH and CDR2 LQKENI come from the germline V gene. This CDR3 contains 15 residues. V lost 6 bases to trimming and J lost 2 bases; unmatched junction nucleotides: 8. The CDR3: CASSPAGGTQETQYF. CDR3 DNA sequence: TGTGCCAGCTCCCCCGCGGGGGGAACTCAAGAGACCCAGTACTTC.

This clone was recorded a few times. CDR3 residues: CASSFASEKLFF. CDR3 sequence (DNA): TGTGCCAGCAGCTTCGCGAGTGAAAAACTGTTTTTT. The rearrangement uses TRBV7-2 and TRBJ1-4; D gene unclear. This CDR3 is built from 12 residues. V was cut by 3 bases and J by 7 bases, with 6 bases left in between. Germline V gene sequence: CDR1 SGHTA, CDR2 FQGNSA.

Comments on this clone: At the DNA level, this CDR3 is encoded by other sequences in the same sample as well. This chain connects TRBV10-2 to TRBJ2-4; TRBD2 aligns across 9 bases. CDR1 is WSHSY and CDR2 is SAAADI in the germline V gene. There are 15 residues in the CDR3. V shed 4 bases and J 1 base; nucleotides not matched to a gene: 2. In nucleotides, the CDR3 is TGCGCCAGCAGTGCGGGACTAGCTGCCAAAAACATTCAGTACTTC. Translation: CASSAGLAAKNIQYF.

The chain employs TRBV5-6 and TRBJ1-2, with 9 nucleotides matching TRBD1. V shed 4 bases and J 2 bases; nucleotides not matched to a gene: 6. The CDR3 consists of 15 residues. Germline V CDR1 and CDR2: SGHDT, YYEEEE. CDR3 sequence reads: CASSIDRGSNYGYTF. CDR3 coding DNA: TGTGCCAGCAGCATAGACAGGGGGTCAAACTATGGCTACACCTTC.

The rearrangement links TRBV5-1 to TRBJ1-4; perhaps TRBD1 as D (5 bases). The CDR3 spans 15 residues. In germline, CDR1 is SGHRS, CDR2 YFSETQ. V was clipped by 4 bases and J by 3 bases, with 13 bases between them. CDR3 loop: CASSPGGVANEKLFF. The CDR3 nucleotides are TGCGCCAGCAGCCCCGGGGGGGTGGCTAATGAAAAACTGTTTTTT.

The chain links TRBV4-2 to TRBJ2-1, with a weak D call TRBD2 (6 bases). CDR1 and CDR2 (germline): LGHNA, YNFKEQ. V shed 3 bases and J shed 5 bases, with 8 bases lying between them. CDR3 length: 13 amino acids. CDR3 sequence reads: CASSHPGDNEQFF. Written as DNA, the CDR3 is TGTGCCAGCAGCCATCCGGGGGACAATGAGCAGTTCTTC.

The chain employs TRBV4-1 and TRBJ2-7; 8 positions match TRBD1. Germline CDR1 and CDR2: MGHRA and YSYEKL. The ends lost 0 bases at V and 3 bases at J; junction bases unmatched: 4. The CDR3 extends over 15 amino acids. In nucleotides, the CDR3 is TGCGCCAGCAGCCAAGAAGCGGACAGGGTCTACGAGCAGTACTTC. Protein sequence: CASSQEADRVYEQYF.

The rearrangement links TRBV2 to TRBJ2-3, with D unclear. V lost 5 bases and J 6 bases, leaving 15 bases between the germline ends. The CDR3 has 14 residues. Germline assignment: CDR1 SNHLY and CDR2 FYNNEI. The CDR3 DNA reads TGTGCCAGCAGTCGAGCGACTTCGTCGGATACGCAGTATTTT. This encodes CASSRATSSDTQYF. Together with reference TRBV2 and TRBJ2-3, the CDR3 gives the full variable domain: EPEVTQTPSHQVTQMGQEVILRCVPISNHLYFYWYRQILGQKVEFLVSFYNNEISEKSEIFDDQFSVERPDGSNFTLKIRSTKLEDSAMYFCASSRATSSDTQYFGPGTRLTVL.

This clone was counted once. The gene calls are TRBV12-5 and TRBJ1-4; D ambiguous. Germline CDR1 and CDR2: LGHNT and FRNRAP. This CDR3 spans 13 amino acids. V lost 4 bases to trimming and J lost 7 bases, with 10 bases between them. The CDR3: CASGSSGGEKLFF. The CDR3, as DNA: TGTGCTAGTGGTTCTTCGGGTGGTGAAAAACTGTTTTTT.

Here the CDR3 reads CASSHERSKSYNEQFF. In DNA form, the CDR3 reads TGCGCCAGCAGCCATGAGCGGTCGAAATCCTACAATGAGCAGTTCTTC. J is TRBJ2-1 and V is TRBV4-3; the D gene is possibly TRBD2 (5 bases). Trimming cost V 3 bases and J 1 base, with 13 bases left between them. The germline CDR1 and CDR2 sequences are LGHNA and YSLEER. The CDR3 extends over 16 amino acids.

The chain couples TRBV7-9 to TRBJ1-5; weak D call: TRBD1 (5 bases). The length of the CDR3 is 15 residues. Deletions cut 5 bases from V and 5 bases from J, with 16 bases between. The germline V gene encodes CDR1 SEHNR and CDR2 FQNEAQ (reference sequence). The CDR3 DNA sequence: TGTGCCAGCAGCCCGAGGGGAGGTGGAGATCAGCCCCAGCATTTT. It encodes CASSPRGGGDQPQHF. The variable domain in full, with the rest retrieved from reference TRBV7-9 and TRBJ1-5, is DTGVSQNPRHKITKRGQNVTFRCDPISEHNRLYWYRQTLGQGPEFLTYFQNEAQLEKSRLLSDRFSAERPKGSFSTLEIQRTEQGDSAMYLCASSPRGGGDQPQHFGDGTRLSIL.

V usage is TRBV29-1 and J usage is TRBJ1-1; tentatively, D is TRBD1 (6 bases). The germline V and J ends were trimmed by 7 bases and 1 base, with 10 bases remaining between them. The germline CDR1 and CDR2 sequences are SQVTM and ANQGSEA. This CDR3 contains 12 residues. The CDR3 is CSGEQGNTEAFF. The CDR3 DNA follows: TGCAGCGGGGAACAGGGGAACACTGAAGCTTTCTTT.

This rearrangement joins TRBV6-5 to TRBJ1-2; D remains ambiguous. Germline values: CDR1 MNHEY, CDR2 SVGAGI. The V end was cut by 6 bases, the J end by 8 bases, with 19 bases between. The CDR3 length is 14 residues. Here the CDR3 reads CASSIGRAVGGYTF. CDR3 in DNA: TGTGCCAGCAGCATAGGGAGGGCGGTGGGAGGCTACACCTTC.

In its sample, this clone was seen once. The chain employs TRBV30 and TRBJ2-2, with D tentatively TRBD2 (5 bases). Deletions cut 4 bases from V and 4 bases from J, with 10 bases between. The CDR3 is 13 residues long. Germline values: CDR1 GTSNPN, CDR2 SVGIG (reference sequence). The CDR3 DNA is TGTGCCTGGAAGAGGGCGACCACCGGGGAGCTGTTTTTT. Protein: CAWKRATTGELFF.

V and J are TRBV28 and TRBJ2-7; 12 positions agree with TRBD1. The CDR3 is made up of 14 amino acids. Germline V gives CDR1 MDHEN, CDR2 SYDVKM. Germline trimming cut 5 bases from V and 6 bases from J; bases unmatched to any gene: 5. Here the CDR3 reads CASSPGTGGGEQYF. The DNA for the CDR3 is TGTGCCAGCAGTCCTGGGACAGGGGGCGGCGAGCAGTACTTC.